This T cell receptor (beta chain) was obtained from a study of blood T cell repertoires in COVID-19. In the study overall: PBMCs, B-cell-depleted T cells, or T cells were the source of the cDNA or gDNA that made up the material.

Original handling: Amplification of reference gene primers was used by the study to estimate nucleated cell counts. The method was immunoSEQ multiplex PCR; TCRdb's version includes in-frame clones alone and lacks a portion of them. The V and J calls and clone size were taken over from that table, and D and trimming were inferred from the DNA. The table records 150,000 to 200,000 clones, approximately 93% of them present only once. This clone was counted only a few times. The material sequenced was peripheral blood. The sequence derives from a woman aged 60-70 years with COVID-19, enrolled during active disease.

The CDR3 DNA reads as TGTGCCAGCAGTCCTTCGAGGTGGACTGAAGCTTTCTTT. Its translation: CASSPSRWTEAFF. J is TRBJ1-1 and V is TRBV27, with D hard to call. The CDR3 loop spans 13 amino acids. Trimming pared 5 bases from V and 5 bases from J, leaving 12 bases between. The germline gives CDR1 MNHEY, CDR2 SMNVEV (reference sequence).